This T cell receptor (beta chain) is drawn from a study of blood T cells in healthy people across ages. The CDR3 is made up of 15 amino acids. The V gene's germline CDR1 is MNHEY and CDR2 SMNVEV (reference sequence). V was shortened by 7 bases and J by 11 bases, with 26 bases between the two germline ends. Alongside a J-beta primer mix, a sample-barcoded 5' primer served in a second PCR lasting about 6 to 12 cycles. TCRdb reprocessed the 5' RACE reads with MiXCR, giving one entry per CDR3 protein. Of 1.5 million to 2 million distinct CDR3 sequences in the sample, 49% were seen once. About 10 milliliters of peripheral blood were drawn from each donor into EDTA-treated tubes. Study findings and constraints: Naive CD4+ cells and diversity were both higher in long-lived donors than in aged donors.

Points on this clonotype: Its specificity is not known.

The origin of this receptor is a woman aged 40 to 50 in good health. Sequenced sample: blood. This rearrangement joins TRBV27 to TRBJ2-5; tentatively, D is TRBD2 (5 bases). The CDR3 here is CASTQGGLIYNEQYF. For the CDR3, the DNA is TGTGCCAGCACCCAAGGAGGATTAATCTACAATGAGCAGTACTTC.